This T cell receptor beta chain is drawn from a study of T cell responses to AZD1222 COVID-19 vaccine. V lost 1 base and J 5 bases, leaving 12 bases between the germline ends. The CDR3 has 14 residues. Germline CDR1 reads MDHEN; CDR2 reads SYDVKM. Note on this clone: Its target is unknown.

Broader study findings: Repertoire sampling was restricted to post-peak T cell response timepoints.

Repertoires were generated with immunoSEQ multiplex PCR, while TCRdb's copy carries only in-frame clones and drops some. The sample has about 160,000 clones; 91% are singletons. The chain combines TRBV28 with TRBJ2-7; a weak D match, TRBD2 (5 bases). This sequence was found in an adult in good health. The sequencing used peripheral blood, collected on day 0 of AZD1222 vaccination. The CDR3 sequence: CASSLSGGGHEQYF. CDR3 sequence (DNA): TGTGCCAGCAGTTTATCGGGTGGAGGCCACGAGCAGTACTTC.